This T cell receptor (beta chain) was recovered during a study of shared clonotypes between healthy human individuals. Looking at the study overall: Each donor contributed plates that comprised three CD4 naive, three CD4 memory, two CD8 naive and one CD8 memory.

Comments on this clone: No antigen is known for it.

Some clones are missing from TCRdb's copy, which holds only in-frame ones; the method was immunoSEQ multiplex PCR. The sample records some 1.5 million clones, approximately 98% being singletons. Study results and limitations: Rarefaction analysis demonstrated incomplete sorted-subset sequencing notwithstanding large depth.

This clonotype was sampled from a young man in good health. Sequencing was done on a sample of naive CD4+ T cells sorted from blood. Subset of the sample: CD45RA+ positively selected.

Written as DNA, the CDR3 is TGTGCCAGCAGGCTCGGTCAACGGTCCACCGGGGAGCTGTTTTTT. Encoded protein: CASRLGQRSTGELFF. The chain links TRBV28 to TRBJ2-2; D is ambiguous. V gave up 6 bases and J gave up 4 bases, with 15 bases separating them. Per the germline V gene, CDR1 is MDHEN and CDR2 is SYDVKM. The CDR3 extends over 15 amino acids. Using reference TRBV28 and TRBJ2-2 for the parts outside the CDR3, the full variable domain is DVKVTQSSRYLVKRTGEKVFLECVQDMDHENMFWYRQDPGLGLRLIYFSYDVKMKEKGDIPEGYSVSREKKERFSLILESASTNQTSMYLCASRLGQRSTGELFFGEGSRLTVL.